This TCR beta chain derives from a study of early stage breast cancer tumors. This CDR3 is built from 16 residues. Germline CDR1 reads SGDLS; CDR2 reads YYNGEE. Losses at the gene ends were 0 bases for V and 10 bases for J; bases not matched to a gene: 10. Study-wide results and caveats: Most shared enriched TCRB sequences were commonly generated ones.

Only in-frame clones appear in the TCRdb table, and some are missing; sequencing was by immunoSEQ multiplex PCR. The top ten hold more than 3% of the sample, which has fewer than 70,000 clones, 60% to 85% seen once. For this clone: Its antigen is unknown.

Sequencing input: blood. The rearrangement joins TRBV9 to TRBJ2-1, with 10 bases matching TRBD2. The TCR comes from a person aged 25 to 39 with breast cancer. DNA for the CDR3: TGTGCCAGCAGCGTAGTCGGGCTAGCGGGAGTGGCAGAGCAGTTCTTC. It translates to CASSVVGLAGVAEQFF.